Shown below are 4 T cell receptor beta chains from a single sample sequenced in a study of T cell responses to AZD1222 COVID-19 vaccine. Produced via immunoSEQ multiplex PCR; TCRdb's table is partial and in-frame only. The sample has about 130,000 clones, around 92% seen once. The specimen was peripheral blood, collected on day 0 of AZD1222 vaccination. The source is an adult in good health.

V is TRBV4-3 and J is TRBJ2-1, with 10 bases aligning to TRBD2. The CDR3 totals 20 residues. Germline V gene lookup returns CDR1 LGHNA and CDR2 YSLEER. V trimming: 0 bases; J trimming: 4 bases; junction bases outside the gene matches: 15. The DNA of the CDR3 is TGCGCCAGCAGCCAAGAAGGACTAGCGGCCAGCATGCCCGTTTACAATGAGCAGTTCTTC. Translated: CASSQEGLAASMPVYNEQFF.

Note on this clone: Relative to the germline gene, one junction end is altered; a read error may explain this. The V and J genes are TRBV6-5 and TRBJ2-7; no reliable D call. This CDR3 comprises 10 residues. From germline, CDR1 is MNHEY and CDR2 SVGAGI. CDR3 in amino acids: CASRAEVDPF. As DNA, the CDR3 is TGTGCCAGCAGGGCAGAGGTGGATCCTTTC.

The CDR3 DNA is TGTGCCAGCAGTGAGGCAGATTATAGCAATCAGCCCCAGCATTTT. Its protein is CASSEADYSNQPQHF. This chain joins TRBV6-4 and TRBJ1-5; D unclear. Trimming pared 3 bases from V and 0 bases from J, leaving 9 bases between. Germline CDR1 reads MRHNA; CDR2 reads SNTAGT. CDR3 length equals 15 residues.

J is TRBJ1-4 and V is TRBV6-2 or TRBV6-3, with a weak D call TRBD1 (5 bases). Germline V gene sequence: CDR1 MNHEY, CDR2 SVGEGT. V was trimmed by 5 bases and J by 7 bases, leaving 11 bases between them. This CDR3 is 13 amino acids long. The DNA of the CDR3 is TGTGCCAGCAGTACCCTCACAGGTGAAAAACTGTTTTTT. It specifies CASSTLTGEKLFF.